The source of this T cell receptor (beta chain) is a study of early T cells in non-severe SARS-CoV-2 infection. Study-level background: Sequencing of unsorted whole blood was done on bulk RNA, leaving chains unpaired.

This CDR3 contains 15 residues. V dropped 5 bases and J dropped 6; count of bases not matched to a gene: 2. The germline V gene encodes CDR1 SGHNT and CDR2 YENEEA. TCRdb processed the 5' RACE reads anew with MiXCR; each CDR3 protein has one entry. The repertoire holds about 56,000 distinct CDR3 sequences, with approximately 10% as singletons. The rearrangement joins TRBV11-3 to TRBJ2-1; TRBD2 matches 15 bases. The sample comprised whole blood. This receptor was identified in an adult who was a healthcare worker with PCR-confirmed SARS-CoV-2 infection or an uninfected control (not recorded which). DNA for the CDR3: TGTGCCAGCAGCCCGGGACTAGCGGGAGGCAATGAGCAGTTCTTC. Encoded protein: CASSPGLAGGNEQFF.